This T cell receptor (beta chain) was sequenced during a study of T-cell reconstitution after alpha-beta-depleted transplantation in children. Study results and caveats: Expanded clones from the graft, numbering several hundred, reportedly supplied alpha-beta T cells about two months after transplant. Fresh T-cell production supplied most of the T-cell counts and diversity seen one year after transplant.

Germline V gene data show CDR1 as DFQATT and CDR2 as SNEGSKA (reference sequence). CDR3 length equals 16 residues. The V segment lost 0 bases and the J segment 5 bases; nucleotides outside the gene matches: 5. Of note for this clonotype: Its matching antigen is unknown.

It was with unique molecular identifiers that the TCRbeta library was prepared. TCRdb redid the calling of the PCR reads with MiXCR, one entry per CDR3 protein. The sample carries about 980,000 distinct CDR3 sequences, less than 30% recorded once. This sequence originates from a boy less than two years old who had a stem cell transplant for SCID, so the T cells may come from the graft donor. The material was PBMCs, mostly from graft donor cells, obtained 360 days after TCRalphabeta/CD19-depleted stem cell transplant. The chain carries TRBV20-1 and TRBJ2-1; 12 nucleotides align to TRBD2. CDR3 nucleotide sequence: TGCAGTGCTAGAGATAGGCTAGCGGGGGGGAACAATGAGCAGTTCTTC. Encoded protein: CSARDRLAGGNNEQFF.